The present entry profiles one T cell receptor (beta chain) with its context. As yet, its antigen is unknown. These data come from a study of cytomegalovirus exposure and HLA in healthy donors. Findings and limits, study-wide: Accurate prediction of most subjects' HLA-A and HLA-B alleles from TCR beta sequences was reported. Presence/absence analyses assumed roughly uniform sequencing depth across donors, which may not hold.

Both 60 Vbeta primers and 13 Jbeta primers went into the PCR. Here immunoSEQ multiplex PCR was the method, and the copy in TCRdb shows in-frame clones only, minus some. The repertoire includes about 170,000 clones, under 80% of them detected once, and roughly 2% sits in the top ten. The CDR3 totals 13 residues. CDR1 SNHLY and CDR2 FYNNEI come from the germline V gene. The V gene lost 7 bases and the J gene lost 1 base, with 10 bases spanning the gap. Healthy bone marrow donors made up the cohort. V and J are TRBV2 and TRBJ1-1, with unresolved D. The receptor was isolated from a female donor in good health and CMV-seronegative. The specimen was PBMCs. The CDR3, as DNA: TGTGCCAGCAATCCAGGTCAGAACACTGAAGCTTTCTTT. The encoded protein is CASNPGQNTEAFF.